This T cell receptor beta chain came from a study of cytomegalovirus exposure and HLA in healthy donors. These donors counted as nominally healthy when sampled, but unrecorded immune exposures were likely. The PCR contained 60 Vbeta and 13 Jbeta primers. TCRdb's table, derived via immunoSEQ multiplex PCR, lists solely in-frame clones and lacks some. Here the sample spans 70,000 or so clones, roughly 89% being singletons. Study results and caveats: The authors assumed roughly uniform sequencing depth across donors for presence/absence analyses. Some V segments (TRBV6-2 and TRBV6-3 among them) were excluded as indistinguishable.

CDR3 length equals 13 residues. Germline V gene sequence: CDR1 MNHEY, CDR2 SMNVEV (reference sequence). Unmatched junction bases numbered 3, after V lost 5 bases and J lost 6 bases. Concerning this clone itself: What it recognizes is unknown.

The sample consisted of PBMCs. V and J are TRBV27 and TRBJ2-7; TRBD2 aligns across 11 bases. The receptor comes from a woman between 25 and 40 years old in good health and CMV-seronegative. DNA of the CDR3: TGTGCCAGCAGTCTGGGGACTAGCGGCGAGCAGTACTTC. Translated, it gives CASSLGTSGEQYF.